The 32 T cell receptor beta chains given below trace back to one sample, sequenced in a study of tissue T cells after allogeneic stem cell transplantation (dated 2022 in TCRdb). Libraries were prepared through the immunoSEQ multiplex PCR assay. Not all clones reach the TCRdb copy of this immuneACCESS table, which keeps in-frame sequences only. Checked studies attribute under half of the gap to unresolved V genes and leave the rest unexplained. Counted in this sample were about 6,300 clones; roughly 69% of them appeared once. The top ten constitute roughly 24% of the sample. Sample time point, as interpreted from the label and publication: human tissue collected at research (rapid) autopsy. The sequencing used tissue from the stomach, collected at autopsy. The receptor source for this set is a woman aged 18 to 50 with breast cancer.

This clone is labeled medium-sized. The gene calls are TRBV19 and TRBJ2-6, with a tentative D call TRBD1 (7 bases). Germline CDR1 is LNHDA and CDR2 is SQIVND (reference sequence). Trimming cost V 4 bases and J 4 bases, with 17 bases left between them. This CDR3 has 17 amino acids. The DNA of the CDR3 is TGTGCCAGTAGTAGTCCGGGGGACAGCACCGGGGCCAACGTCCTGACTTTC. This translates into CASSSPGDSTGANVLTF.

The rearrangement uses TRBV5-1 and TRBJ1-3; D is undetermined. Germline CDR1 is SGHRS and CDR2 is YFSETQ. V lost 0 bases to trimming and J lost 0 bases, with 10 bases between them. This CDR3 has 16 residues. As DNA, the CDR3 is TGCGCCAGCAGCTTGGACCCGACACGCTCTGGAAACACCATATATTTT. Protein product: CASSLDPTRSGNTIYF.

The chain joins TRBV6-5 to TRBJ2-5; D unclear. Germline CDR1 MNHEY, CDR2 SVGAGI. V was trimmed by 5 bases and J by 4 bases, leaving 17 bases between them. The CDR3 sequence is 15 residues long. The CDR3 DNA is TGTGCCAGCAGTCCTATCGCGAGGAATCGAGAGACCCAGTACTTC. Its protein product is CASSPIARNRETQYF.

The chain carries TRBV5-4 and TRBJ2-5, with 9 nucleotides matching TRBD2. This CDR3 comprises 16 residues. Germline loops: CDR1 SGHNT, CDR2 YYREEE (reference sequence). Trimming took 4 bases from V and 0 from J; bases not matched to a gene: 7. CDR3 sequence reads: CASSPLASGDQETQYF. In DNA form, the CDR3 reads TGTGCCAGCAGCCCCCTGGCTAGCGGGGACCAAGAGACCCAGTACTTC.

V is TRBV24-1 and J is TRBJ2-1, with 11 positions matching TRBD2. Germline V gene lookup returns CDR1 KGHDR and CDR2 SFDVKD. Germline trimming cut 4 bases from V and 8 bases from J; bases unmatched to any gene: 9. This CDR3 spans 16 amino acids. In DNA, the CDR3 is TGTGCCACCAGTGACCCCTCTAGCGGGAGGCAGTATGAGCAGTTCTTC. Amino acid sequence: CATSDPSSGRQYEQFF.

The chain links TRBV5-6 to TRBJ2-2, with a tentative D call TRBD1 (5 bases). Trimming took off 1 base at V and 5 bases at J, with 12 bases between the two ends. The CDR3 is made up of 15 amino acids. CDR1 and CDR2 (germline): SGHDT, YYEEEE. Here the CDR3 DNA reads TGTGCCAGCAGCTTGTCTGGCAGGGTGACCGGGGAGCTGTTTTTT. Its protein product is CASSLSGRVTGELFF.

A few counts support this clone. The CDR3 nucleotides are TGTGCCAGCAGCCCTCAGGGGGAGGGTTATGAGCAGTTCTTC. It is translated as CASSPQGEGYEQFF. The V gene is TRBV16, the J gene TRBJ2-1; tentatively, D is TRBD1 or TRBD2 (7 bases each). The CDR3 is 14 amino acids. Trimming shortened V by 4 bases and J by 8 bases, and 15 bases separated the two germline ends. The germline V gene has CDR1 KGHSY and CDR2 FQNENV.

This clone has only a few counts. The CDR3 spells CAWSYMGGYTF. The CDR3 DNA sequence: TGTGCCTGGAGTTATATGGGGGGCTACACCTTC. The chain has TRBV30 and TRBJ1-2; no clear D gene. This CDR3 has 11 amino acids. Trimming took 2 bases from V and 8 from J, leaving 9 bases between them. The germline gives CDR1 GTSNPN, CDR2 SVGIG (reference sequence).

This clone was recorded only once. This chain links TRBV5-6 with TRBJ1-2; TRBD1 matches at 10 bases. J gave up 0 bases and V 2 bases, and 4 bases lay outside the gene matches. The germline gives CDR1 SGHDT, CDR2 YYEEEE. The CDR3 covers 16 residues. CDR3 in amino acids: CASSFWDRGTNYGYTF. The CDR3 nucleotides read TGTGCCAGCAGCTTCTGGGACAGGGGCACTAACTATGGCTACACCTTC.

V usage is TRBV6-4 and J usage is TRBJ1-4; possibly TRBD1 for D (6 bases). V lost 9 bases to trimming and J lost 3 bases, with 17 bases between them. Germline V CDR1 and CDR2: MRHNA, SNTAGT. This CDR3 has 15 amino acids. CDR3 coding DNA: TGTGCCAGTTACAGGGTGCTCTGCCCTAATGAAAAACTGTTTTTT. Translated, it gives CASYRVLCPNEKLFF.

CDR3 loop: CASSFDSYNEQFF. The CDR3 region has the DNA TGTGCCAGCAGCTTTGACAGTTACAATGAGCAGTTCTTC. The rearrangement joins TRBV12-3 or TRBV12-4 to TRBJ2-1; D may be TRBD1 (5 bases). V was pared by 6 bases and J by 4 bases, with 10 bases between. The CDR3 covers 13 residues.

The V call is TRBV2, the J call TRBJ1-5; D is perhaps TRBD1 (5 bases). Trimming left V 7 bases short and J 0 bases short, with 10 bases between. Germline loops: CDR1 SNHLY, CDR2 FYNNEI. The CDR3 contains 14 residues. The CDR3 nucleotides read TGTGCCAGCACGACAGAAAATAGCAATCAGCCCCAGCATTTT. As protein: CASTTENSNQPQHF.

This clone was counted between two and nine times. The chain is built from TRBV30 and TRBJ2-1; 9 bases line up with TRBD2. Trimming took 0 bases from V and 0 from J; bases not matched to a gene: 12. The germline V gene has CDR1 GTSNPN and CDR2 SVGIG (reference sequence). There are 19 residues in the CDR3. DNA of the CDR3: TGTGCCTGGAGTGTAAACCGGTATAGCGGGAGCGGCTCCTACAATGAGCAGTTCTTC. It encodes CAWSVNRYSGSGSYNEQFF.

In DNA, the CDR3 is TGCGCCAGCAGTCCCCCAGGCTGGGGGGCTGGAAACACCATATATTTT. Protein product: CASSPPGWGAGNTIYF. The chain carries TRBV23-1 and TRBJ1-3; the D gene is possibly TRBD1 (5 bases). TRBV23-1 is filed as an ORF, its function uncertain. This CDR3 region has 16 residues. Trimming shortened V by 4 bases and J by 2 bases, and 15 bases separated the two germline ends.

The rearrangement uses TRBV2 and TRBJ1-3, with D possibly TRBD1 on 6 matching bases. Trimming pared 6 bases from V and 2 bases from J, leaving 11 bases between. From germline, CDR1 is SNHLY and CDR2 FYNNEI. The CDR3 covers 14 residues. The chain's CDR3 is CASSPRGTGNTIYF. In DNA form, the CDR3 reads TGTGCCAGCAGCCCAAGGGGGACTGGAAACACCATATATTTT.

CDR3 region: CSAATQPINTIYF. CDR3 DNA: TGCAGCGCTGCCACCCAACCTATAAACACCATATATTTT. The J gene is TRBJ1-3, the V gene TRBV29-1; no clear D. V was clipped by 7 bases and J by 6 bases, with 16 bases between them. Looked up from germline, CDR1 is SQVTM and CDR2 is ANQGSEA. The CDR3 is made up of 13 amino acids.

CDR3 in DNA: TGTGCCAGCAGTTACCCGGACAGGGAGAGTCTCCACGAGCAGTACTTC. Amino acid sequence: CASSYPDRESLHEQYF. The chain has TRBV6-2 or TRBV6-3 and TRBJ2-7; 8 nucleotides match TRBD1. Germline V lookup: CDR1 MNHEY, CDR2 SVGEGT. Trimming took 2 bases from V and 5 from J; bases not matched to a gene: 11. This CDR3 is built from 16 residues.

This rearrangement joins TRBV30 to TRBJ1-2; 7 bases are shared with TRBD1. V lost 5 bases to trimming and J lost 8 bases; unmatched junction nucleotides: 8. The CDR3 covers 12 residues. CDR1 GTSNPN and CDR2 SVGIG come from the germline V gene (reference sequence). DNA for the CDR3: TGTGCCTGGGGATCGACAGGGCGGGGCTACACCTTC. The encoded protein is CAWGSTGRGYTF.

V and J are TRBV14 and TRBJ2-3; maybe TRBD2 (5 bases). Trimming took 5 bases from V and 2 from J, leaving 8 bases between them. CDR1 and CDR2 (germline): SGHDN, FVKESK. This CDR3 comprises 13 residues. CDR3 bases: TGTGCCAGCAGCTTACGGGACACAGATACGCAGTATTTT. It is translated as CASSLRDTDTQYF.

The chain has TRBV30 and TRBJ2-7, with D maybe TRBD2 (6 bases). The V and J ends lost 2 bases and 3 bases respectively, with 11 bases between them. The V gene's germline CDR1 is GTSNPN and CDR2 SVGIG (reference sequence). This CDR3 region has 13 residues. The CDR3 is CAWSSGVNYEQYF. As DNA, the CDR3 is TGTGCCTGGAGTTCGGGGGTAAACTACGAGCAGTACTTC.

This clone was seen more than once but under ten times. The CDR3 is CASSQGQGHEQYF. The CDR3 DNA follows: TGTGCCAGCAGCCAAGGACAGGGCCACGAGCAGTACTTC. This rearrangement joins TRBV3-1 (or the pseudogene TRBV3-2) to TRBJ2-7; 7 bases are shared with TRBD1. The CDR3 runs 13 residues. Per germline, CDR1 LGHDT and CDR2 YNNKEL (reference sequence). V shed 1 base, J shed 5 bases, and the junction held 2 bases outside the gene matches.

This sequence joins TRBV12-3 or TRBV12-4 and TRBJ1-5; D unclear. V lost 7 bases, J lost 0 bases, and 7 bases lay in between. The CDR3 extends over 13 amino acids. This CDR3 reads CASTVDSNQPQHF. In DNA form, the CDR3 reads TGTGCCAGCACAGTCGATAGCAATCAGCCCCAGCATTTT.

This chain uses TRBV20-1 with TRBJ1-5; D is ambiguous. There are 15 residues in the CDR3. CDR1 is DFQATT, CDR2 SNEGSKA, per germline (reference sequence). V was clipped by 3 bases and J by 3 bases, with 15 bases between them. The CDR3 is CSASRTASFNQPQHF. The CDR3 nucleotides read TGCAGTGCTAGTCGCACCGCTAGTTTCAATCAGCCCCAGCATTTT.

This clone ranks as large. The chain joins TRBV4-2 to TRBJ2-7; the D gene could be TRBD1 or TRBD2 (5 bases each). V was trimmed by 4 bases and J by 4 bases, leaving 14 bases between them. Looked up from germline, CDR1 is LGHNA and CDR2 is YNFKEQ. The CDR3 loop spans 14 amino acids. The CDR3 protein is CASSPLGESYEQYF. The CDR3 DNA sequence: TGTGCCAGCAGCCCTTTGGGGGAGTCTTACGAGCAGTACTTC.

This sequence joins TRBV6-6 and TRBJ2-6, with D possibly being TRBD1 (6 bases). V lost 10 bases to trimming and J lost 4 bases, with 17 bases between them. The germline V gene has CDR1 MNHNY and CDR2 SVGAGI (reference sequence). The CDR3 is 15 amino acids. CDR3 amino acids: CATMTGLSGANVLTF. As DNA, the CDR3 is TGTGCCACCATGACAGGCCTTTCCGGGGCCAACGTCCTGACTTTC.

The rearrangement links TRBV30 to TRBJ2-7, with 9 bases lining up with TRBD1. Trimming removed 7 bases from V and 4 bases from J; junction bases left unmatched: 8. There are 13 residues in the CDR3. Germline loops: CDR1 GTSNPN, CDR2 SVGIG (reference sequence). The CDR3 is CASEQGARYEQYF. The CDR3 coding sequence is TGTGCCTCTGAACAGGGGGCTAGGTACGAGCAGTACTTC. The full variable domain, its missing parts supplied by reference TRBV30 and TRBJ2-7, is SQTIHQWPATLVQPVGSPLSLECTVEGTSNPNLYWYRQAAGRGLQLLFYSVGIGQISSEVPQNLSASRPQDRQFILSSKKLLLSDSGFYLCASEQGARYEQYFGPGTRLTVT.

The chain carries TRBV11-2 and TRBJ2-7, with 8 bases fitting TRBD1. The CDR3 runs 15 residues. CDR1 SGHAT and CDR2 FQNNGV come from the germline V gene. J was trimmed by 6 bases and V by 4 bases; bases with no gene match: 11. The CDR3 spells CASSSPGQGAIEQYF. DNA for the CDR3: TGTGCCAGCAGCTCCCCCGGACAGGGTGCAATCGAGCAGTACTTC.

V and J are TRBV7-2 and TRBJ2-3; 9 bases are a match to TRBD2. The germline V gene has CDR1 SGHTA and CDR2 FQGNSA. V gave up 1 base and J gave up 8 bases; unmatched junction bases: 13. The CDR3 is made up of 17 amino acids. For the CDR3, the DNA is TGTGCCAGCAGCTTAGTGCGGGAGGGCCCAGCCAGGTTTACGCAGTATTTT. Residues: CASSLVREGPARFTQYF.

There are a few counts of this clone. V and J are TRBV13 and TRBJ2-5; a possible D gene is TRBD2 (5 bases). The length of the CDR3 is 14 residues. V lost 3 bases, J lost 7 bases, and 15 bases lay in between. Germline V gives CDR1 PRHDT, CDR2 FYEKMQ (reference sequence). Here the CDR3 reads CASSFGVGMATQYF. Written as DNA, the CDR3 is TGTGCCAGCAGCTTTGGTGTCGGGATGGCGACCCAGTACTTC.

The chain carries TRBV7-9 and TRBJ2-1, with TRBD1 as a possible D gene (5 bases). The V end was cut by 5 bases, the J end by 2 bases, with 16 bases between. Per germline, CDR1 SEHNR and CDR2 FQNEAQ (reference sequence). The CDR3 has 16 amino acids. The CDR3 is CASSQGIIQAYNEQFF. CDR3 sequence (DNA): TGTGCCAGCAGCCAAGGGATAATACAGGCCTACAATGAGCAGTTCTTC.

The V and J genes are TRBV29-1 and TRBJ2-1; D gene unclear. Trimming removed 1 base from V and 5 bases from J, with 12 bases in between. The CDR3 spans 14 residues. The germline CDR1 and CDR2 sequences are SQVTM and ANQGSEA. The CDR3 nucleotides are TGCAGCGTTGAAGGCGGTTCCAAGGACAATGAGCAGTTCTTC. It translates to CSVEGGSKDNEQFF.

V and J are TRBV4-3 and TRBJ1-6; D may be TRBD1 (6 bases). The germline gives CDR1 LGHNA, CDR2 YSLEER. Trimming removed 3 bases from V and 7 bases from J, with 16 bases in between. The CDR3 extends over 16 amino acids. The CDR3 loop is CASSHQTGDGNSPLHF. For the CDR3, the DNA is TGCGCCAGCAGCCACCAGACAGGCGATGGAAATTCACCCCTCCACTTT.